This T cell receptor beta chain came from a study of shared clonotypes between healthy human individuals. Germline V gene data show CDR1 as DFQATT and CDR2 as SNEGSKA (reference sequence). This CDR3 is 10 amino acids long. The method was immunoSEQ multiplex PCR; TCRdb's version includes in-frame clones alone and lacks a portion of them. The sample shows a few million clones, approximately 95% of them seen only once. Details on this clone: One end of the junction does not line up with germline, which may come from a read error.

V is TRBV20-1 and J is TRBJ2-7; TRBD1 matches at 8 bases. The sequence was obtained from a man between 18 and 29 years old in good health. Sequencing was carried out using naive CD4+ T cells sorted from blood. The subset is: CD45RA+ positively selected. CDR3 nucleotide sequence: TGCAGTGCTAGACAGGACAGGGAGGACTTC. This encodes CSARQDREDF.